This T cell receptor beta chain was identified during a study of blood T cell repertoires in COVID-19. Study-level background: Some COVID-19 samples were acute and others convalescent; all came from the United States, Italy and Spain.

Sequencing used immunoSEQ multiplex PCR; TCRdb keeps in-frame clones, though not all of them. Here the sample spans about 190,000 clones, approximately 85% being singletons. Participants were aged roughly 18 to 95 years, lived in some 23 US areas, and enrolled virtually. Per germline, CDR1 SNHLY and CDR2 FYNNEI. This CDR3 has 17 residues. Between the trimmed V and J ends, which lost 6 bases and 0 bases, there was a span of 15 bases. The sample taken for sequencing was PBMCs or T cells enriched from blood (not recorded which). The receptor was isolated from a man in his forties with acute COVID-19. J is TRBJ1-6 and V is TRBV2; a weak D match, TRBD1 (6 bases). In DNA, the CDR3 is TGTGCCAGCAGGAACAGGGAGCGGAGCTCCTATAATTCACCCCTCCACTTT. Its translation: CASRNRERSSYNSPLHF.